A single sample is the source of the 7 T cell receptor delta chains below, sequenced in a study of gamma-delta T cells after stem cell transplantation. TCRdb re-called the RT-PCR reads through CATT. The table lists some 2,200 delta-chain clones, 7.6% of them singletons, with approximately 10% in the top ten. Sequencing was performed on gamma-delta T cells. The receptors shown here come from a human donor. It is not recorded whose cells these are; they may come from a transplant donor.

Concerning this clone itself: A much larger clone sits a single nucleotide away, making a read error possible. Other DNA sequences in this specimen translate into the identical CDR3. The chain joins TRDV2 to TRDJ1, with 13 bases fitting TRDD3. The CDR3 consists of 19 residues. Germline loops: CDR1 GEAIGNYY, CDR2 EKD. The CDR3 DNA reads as TGTGCCTGTGACACACTTACTGGGGGATACGCCGCGCAGGGGGATAAACTCATCTTC. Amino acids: CACDTLTGGYAAQGDKLIF.

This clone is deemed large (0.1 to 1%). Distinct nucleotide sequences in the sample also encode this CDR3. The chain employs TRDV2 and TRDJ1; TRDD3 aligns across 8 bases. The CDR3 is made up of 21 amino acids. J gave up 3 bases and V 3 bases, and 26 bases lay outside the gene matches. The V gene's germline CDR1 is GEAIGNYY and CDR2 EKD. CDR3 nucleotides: TGTGCCTGTGACCCGGTTGGCGGCTACGATCATGGGATACGTGCCGCCGATAAACTCATCTTT. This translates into CACDPVGGYDHGIRAADKLIF.

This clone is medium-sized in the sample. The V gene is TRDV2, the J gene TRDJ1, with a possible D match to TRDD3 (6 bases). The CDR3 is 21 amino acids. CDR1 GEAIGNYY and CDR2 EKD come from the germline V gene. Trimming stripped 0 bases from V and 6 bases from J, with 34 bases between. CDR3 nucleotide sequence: TGTGCCTGTGACACCGTTGGGGATTCCTCATCCAACCTACTGGGTGGGAATAAACTCATCTTT. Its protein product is CACDTVGDSSSNLLGGNKLIF.

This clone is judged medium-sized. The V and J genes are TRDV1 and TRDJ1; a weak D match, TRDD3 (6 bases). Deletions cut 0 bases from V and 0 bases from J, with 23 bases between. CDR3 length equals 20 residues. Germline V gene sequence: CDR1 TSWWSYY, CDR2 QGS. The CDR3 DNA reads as TGTGCTCTTGGGGAACTTAAGATCCCAGGGGCTGGGGACCACACCGATAAACTCATCTTT. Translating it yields CALGELKIPGAGDHTDKLIF.

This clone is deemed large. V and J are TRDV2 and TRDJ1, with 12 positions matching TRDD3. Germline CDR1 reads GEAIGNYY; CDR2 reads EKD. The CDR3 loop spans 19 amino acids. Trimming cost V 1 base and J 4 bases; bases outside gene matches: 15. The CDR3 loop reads CACDTLSAGGYDASDKLIF. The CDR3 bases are TGTGCCTGTGACACTCTTTCCGCTGGGGGATACGATGCGAGCGATAAACTCATCTTT.

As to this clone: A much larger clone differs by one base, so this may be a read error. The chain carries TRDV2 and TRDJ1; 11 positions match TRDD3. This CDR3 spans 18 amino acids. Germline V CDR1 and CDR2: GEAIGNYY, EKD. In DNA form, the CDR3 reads TGTGCCCGTGACACCCTTGGTGGGGGATACGGGGCACCCGATAAACTCATCTTT. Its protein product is CARDTLGGGYGAPDKLIF.

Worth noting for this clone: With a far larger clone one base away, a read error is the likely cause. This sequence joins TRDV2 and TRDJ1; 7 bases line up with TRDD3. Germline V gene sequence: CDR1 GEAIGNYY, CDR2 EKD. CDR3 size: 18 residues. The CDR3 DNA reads TGTGCCTGTGACTTTCTGTCCCGTGGGGGACCCGACACCGATAAACCCATCTTT. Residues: CACDFLSRGGPDTDKPIF.